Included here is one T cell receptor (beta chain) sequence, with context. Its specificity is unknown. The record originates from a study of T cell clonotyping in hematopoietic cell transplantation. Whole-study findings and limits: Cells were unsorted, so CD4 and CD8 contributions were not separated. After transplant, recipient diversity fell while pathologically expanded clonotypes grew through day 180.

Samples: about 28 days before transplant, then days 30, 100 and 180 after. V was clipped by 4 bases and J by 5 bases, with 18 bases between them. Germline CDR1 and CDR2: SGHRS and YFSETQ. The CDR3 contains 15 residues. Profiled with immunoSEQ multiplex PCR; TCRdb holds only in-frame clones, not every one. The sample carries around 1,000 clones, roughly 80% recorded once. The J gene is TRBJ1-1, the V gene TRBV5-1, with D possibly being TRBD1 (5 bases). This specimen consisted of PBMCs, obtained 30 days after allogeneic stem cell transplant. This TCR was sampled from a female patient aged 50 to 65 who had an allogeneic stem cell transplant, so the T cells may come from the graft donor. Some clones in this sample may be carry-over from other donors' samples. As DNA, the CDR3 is TGCGCCAGCAGCCAAGGGGATTTCGAGGGGACTGAAGCTTTCTTT. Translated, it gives CASSQGDFEGTEAFF. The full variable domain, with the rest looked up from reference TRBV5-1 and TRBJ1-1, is KAGVTQTPRYLIKTRGQQVTLSCSPISGHRSVSWYQQTPGQGLQFLFEYFSETQRNKGNFPGRFSGRQFSNSRSEMNVSTLELGDSALYLCASSQGDFEGTEAFFGQGTRLTVV.